Listed below are T cell receptor beta chains from one sample, sequenced in a study of T-cell memory formation after mild COVID-19. Using its own MiXCR run on the 5' RACE reads, TCRdb lists one record per CDR3 protein. The repertoire holds about 260,000 distinct CDR3 sequences, roughly 17% seen once, with around 21% in the top ten. The sample comprised PBMCs or a T cell subset sorted from them (not recorded which). These receptors were obtained from a man younger than 35 who had mild COVID-19 (a few samples of this study predate the infection). Cell type and time point are not known. Both conserved end residues are part of each CDR3. A D gene is named only where the DNA matches it firmly. Rows give clone size only sometimes, using once, few, many, or a class for an expanded clone.

NA	NA	TRBV20-1	TRBJ1-5	CSASPLGARFGTQHF	TGCAGTGCTAGCCCCCTGGGGGCTCGGTTTGGAACCCAGCATTTT
NA	few	TRBV7-3	TRBJ1-6	CASSAGPHSPLHF	TGTGCCAGCAGCGCAGGGCCCCATTCACCCCTCCACTTT
NA	NA	TRBV6-1	TRBJ2-2	CASSASGAGELFF	TGTGCCAGCAGTGCTAGTGGCGCCGGGGAGCTGTTTTTT
NA	NA	TRBV7-2	TRBJ1-2	CASSLGQGINYGYTF	TGTGCCAGCAGCTTAGGGCAGGGCATTAACTATGGCTACACCTTC
TRBD1	NA	TRBV20-1	TRBJ1-2	CSALDREGANYGYTF	TGCAGTGCCCTAGACAGGGAGGGGGCTAACTATGGCTACACCTTC
TRBD2	many	TRBV9	TRBJ2-2	CASSNSAGGFTGELFF	TGTGCCAGCAGCAATTCAGCGGGGGGTTTCACCGGGGAGCTGTTTTTT
NA	few	TRBV4-1	TRBJ2-2	CASSQDKGQGGPGELFF	TGCGCCAGCAGCCAAGATAAAGGGCAGGGGGGGCCCGGGGAGCTGTTTTTT
NA	few	TRBV28	TRBJ1-1	CASSLDTPRTEAFF	TGTGCCAGCAGTCTGGACACTCCGAGGACTGAAGCTTTCTTT
TRBD1	NA	TRBV7-2	TRBJ1-5	CASSPGTDRANQPQHF	TGTGCCAGCAGCCCGGGAACGGACAGGGCCAATCAGCCCCAGCATTTT
NA	NA	TRBV3-1	TRBJ1-1	CASSQSDTNTEAFF	TGTGCCAGCAGCCAATCGGACACGAACACTGAAGCTTTCTTT
TRBD1	few	TRBV28	TRBJ2-2	CASSLFGTGGSGELFF	TGTGCCAGCAGTTTATTCGGGACAGGGGGATCCGGGGAGCTGTTTTTT
TRBD2	NA	TRBV5-1	TRBJ2-1	CASSYRLAGGYEQFF	TGCGCCAGCAGCTACCGACTAGCGGGGGGGTATGAGCAGTTCTTC
TRBD1	NA	TRBV6-1	TRBJ1-5	CASSGQGAINQPQHF	TGTGCCAGCAGTGGACAGGGGGCAATTAATCAGCCCCAGCATTTT
TRBD1	NA	TRBV7-7	TRBJ2-7	CASSPGTGYEQYF	TGTGCCAGCAGCCCCGGGACAGGCTACGAGCAGTACTTC
TRBD1	NA	TRBV3-1	TRBJ1-3	CASSPRDRGNTIYF	TGTGCCAGCAGCCCCCGGGACAGAGGAAACACCATATATTTT
NA	few	TRBV6-6	TRBJ2-1	CASSLQWKDEQFF	TGTGCCAGCAGTCTCCAGTGGAAGGATGAGCAGTTCTTC
NA	few	TRBV12-3/TRBV12-4	TRBJ1-1	CASTQLPGTEAFF	TGTGCCAGCACCCAGCTGCCCGGCACTGAAGCTTTCTTT
TRBD1	few	TRBV5-1	TRBJ2-7	CASSSPGQGRPEQYF	TGCGCCAGCAGCAGTCCGGGACAGGGGAGGCCCGAGCAGTACTTC
TRBD2	NA	TRBV12-3/TRBV12-4	TRBJ2-7	CASSHLAGGSLYEQYF	TGTGCCAGCAGCCATCTAGCGGGGGGTTCCCTCTACGAGCAGTACTTC
TRBD1	few	TRBV5-1	TRBJ1-6	CASSPWAGGYNSPLHF	TGCGCCAGCAGCCCGTGGGCAGGGGGCTATAATTCACCCCTCCACTTT
NA	few	TRBV24-1	TRBJ2-5	CATSEPGLETQYF	TGTGCCACCAGTGAGCCAGGGTTGGAGACCCAGTACTTC
NA	few	TRBV7-2	TRBJ2-3	CASSLERGASDTQYF	TGTGCCAGCAGCTTAGAGAGGGGGGCCTCAGATACGCAGTATTTT
TRBD1	NA	TRBV18	TRBJ1-2	CASSPWDRGYGYTF	TGTGCCAGCTCACCTTGGGACAGGGGATATGGCTACACCTTC
NA	NA	TRBV9	TRBJ2-5	CASSVNAGTVETQYF	TGTGCCAGCAGCGTAAACGCCGGGACTGTGGAGACCCAGTACTTC
NA	few	TRBV12-3/TRBV12-4	TRBJ2-7	CASSLGVRAYEQYF	TGTGCCAGCAGTTTAGGGGTCAGGGCTTACGAGCAGTACTTC
TRBD2	NA	TRBV6-5	TRBJ2-3	CASSYGGGVTDTQYF	TGTGCCAGCAGTTACGGCGGGGGGGTCACAGATACGCAGTATTTT
NA	few	TRBV5-1	TRBJ2-2	CASSLAHGPGELFF	TGCGCCAGCAGCTTGGCCCACGGCCCCGGGGAGCTGTTTTTT
TRBD1	NA	TRBV10-3	TRBJ2-7	CAISAGQGTDEQYF	TGTGCCATCAGTGCGGGACAGGGGACGGACGAGCAGTACTTC
NA	many	TRBV4-3	TRBJ2-3	CASSRRAASGTDTQYF	TGCGCCAGCAGCCGGCGGGCAGCCTCAGGCACAGATACGCAGTATTTT
NA	few	TRBV7-9	TRBJ2-7	CASSVQGRGYEQYF	TGTGCCAGCAGCGTACAGGGTCGGGGTTACGAGCAGTACTTC
NA	NA	TRBV6-2/TRBV6-3	TRBJ1-1	CASTPGAGAFGAFF	TGTGCCAGCACCCCTGGGGCAGGGGCCTTTGGAGCTTTCTTT
NA	NA	TRBV20-1	TRBJ2-4	CSAKVGVAKNIQYF	TGCAGTGCCAAGGTGGGGGTAGCCAAAAACATTCAGTACTTC
NA	many	TRBV12-3/TRBV12-4	TRBJ2-3	CASSFPGFPPDTQYF	TGTGCCAGCAGTTTTCCGGGCTTCCCCCCAGATACGCAGTATTTT
TRBD1	few	TRBV6-5	TRBJ2-5	CASKKQGFEETQYF	TGTGCCAGCAAAAAACAGGGGTTTGAGGAGACCCAGTACTTC
NA	NA	TRBV20-1	TRBJ1-2	CSADDRNYGYTF	TGCAGTGCTGACGACAGGAACTATGGCTACACCTTC
TRBD2	few	TRBV7-2	TRBJ2-3	CASGGGDTDTQYF	TGTGCCAGCGGCGGGGGGGACACAGATACGCAGTATTTT
TRBD2	NA	TRBV5-1	TRBJ2-3	CASSLRNSGGLTDTQYF	TGCGCCAGCAGCTTAAGGAATAGCGGGGGACTCACAGATACGCAGTATTTT
TRBD1	few	TRBV6-5	TRBJ1-6	CASSSISGQATHSPLHF	TGTGCCAGCAGTTCAATATCTGGACAGGCCACACATTCACCCCTCCACTTT
TRBD1	few	TRBV7-9	TRBJ1-2	CASSQGANGYTF	TGTGCCAGCAGCCAGGGGGCGAATGGCTACACCTTC
NA	few	TRBV12-3/TRBV12-4	TRBJ1-2	CASSLQGALYGYTF	TGTGCCAGCAGCCTACAGGGAGCTCTCTATGGCTACACCTTC
NA	NA	TRBV4-1	TRBJ1-5	CASSQVPGQPQHF	TGCGCCAGCAGCCAAGTCCCTGGGCAGCCCCAGCATTTT
NA	NA	TRBV7-6	TRBJ2-7	CASSLGPPNEQYF	TGTGCCAGCAGCCTGGGCCCCCCCAACGAGCAGTACTTC
NA	NA	TRBV6-1	TRBJ2-3	CASSVYSATDTQYF	TGTGCCAGCAGTGTATACAGCGCCACAGATACGCAGTATTTT
TRBD2	few	TRBV20-1	TRBJ2-5	CSARDLLAGDQETQYF	TGCAGTGCTAGAGATCTGCTAGCGGGGGATCAAGAGACCCAGTACTTC
NA	NA	TRBV7-6	TRBJ2-3	CASRLGPTTDTQYF	TGTGCCAGCAGACTTGGACCTACCACAGATACGCAGTATTTT
NA	NA	TRBV29-1	TRBJ1-2	CSVNIPGIYGYTF	TGCAGCGTTAATATACCAGGGATCTATGGCTACACCTTC
NA	NA	TRBV7-7	TRBJ2-3	CASTTGYADTQYF	TGTGCCAGCACCACAGGGTATGCGGATACGCAGTATTTT
NA	NA	TRBV5-4	TRBJ2-1	CASSFTTPSYNEQFF	TGTGCCAGCAGCTTTACAACTCCCTCCTACAATGAGCAGTTCTTC
TRBD1	few	TRBV27	TRBJ2-2	CATSPPGQGSGELFF	TGTGCCACCTCACCCCCGGGACAGGGTTCTGGGGAGCTGTTTTTT
TRBD1	NA	TRBV18	TRBJ1-2	CASSPYLPGQINYGYTF	TGTGCCAGCTCACCCTACCTTCCGGGACAGATAAACTATGGCTACACCTTC
TRBD1	NA	TRBV12-3/TRBV12-4	TRBJ1-2	CASTPGQGGYYGYTF	TGTGCCAGCACTCCGGGTCAGGGGGGCTACTATGGCTACACCTTC
NA	NA	TRBV6-2/TRBV6-3	TRBJ1-1	CASSYGPEAEAFF	TGTGCCAGCAGTTATGGGCCCGAGGCTGAAGCTTTCTTT
NA	many	TRBV7-3	TRBJ1-6	CASSLQGNSPLHF	TGTGCCAGCAGCTTACAGGGGAATTCACCCCTCCACTTT
NA	NA	TRBV9	TRBJ2-2	CASSPRGNQDYTGELFF	TGTGCCAGCAGCCCCCGGGGAAACCAGGACTACACCGGGGAGCTGTTTTTT
NA	few	TRBV29-1	TRBJ2-5	CVGGSETQYF	TGCGTCGGAGGGTCAGAGACCCAGTACTTC